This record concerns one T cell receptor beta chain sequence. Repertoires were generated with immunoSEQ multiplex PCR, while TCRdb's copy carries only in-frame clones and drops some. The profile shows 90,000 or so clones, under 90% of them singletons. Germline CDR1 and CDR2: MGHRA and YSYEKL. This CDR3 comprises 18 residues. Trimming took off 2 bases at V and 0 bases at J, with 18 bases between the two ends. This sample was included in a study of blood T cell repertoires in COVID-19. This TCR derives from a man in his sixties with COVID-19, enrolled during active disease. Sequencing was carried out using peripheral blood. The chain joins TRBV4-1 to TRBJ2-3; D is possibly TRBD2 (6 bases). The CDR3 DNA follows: TGCGCCAGCAGCCAACTACCCGGGGGTGTGACAAGCACAGATACGCAGTATTTT. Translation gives CASSQLPGGVTSTDTQYF.